This T cell receptor beta chain was profiled in a study of cytotoxic CD8 clonotypes in ibrutinib-treated CLL. Whole-study context: Mean yields were around 260,000 productive templates and some 90,000 productive rearrangements per sample.

Some clones are missing from TCRdb's copy, which holds only in-frame ones; the method was immunoSEQ multiplex PCR. The table shows about 25,000 clones, with roughly 70% occurring only once. The CDR3 extends over 13 amino acids. CDR1 is GTSNPN, CDR2 SVGIG, per germline (reference sequence). V lost 8 bases to trimming and J lost 6 bases, with 16 bases between them. This clone was observed a few times. The source was PBMCs, collected after 12 months of ibrutinib treatment. This rearrangement joins TRBV30 to TRBJ1-4, with D possibly being TRBD1 (5 bases). This sequence was found in a human donor with chronic lymphocytic leukemia. The CDR3 coding sequence is TGTGCCGGGAACGGACAACCTGATGAAAAACTGTTTTTT. Translated: CAGNGQPDEKLFF.